This TCR beta chain was found in a study of blood T cell repertoires in COVID-19. Study as a whole: Sites in the United States, Italy and Spain provided acute and convalescent COVID-19 samples.

Profiling relied on immunoSEQ multiplex PCR, and the TCRdb table lists in-frame clones only, not all of them. The sample has roughly 120,000 clones; about 70% are singletons. Germline V gene sequence: CDR1 SNHLY, CDR2 FYNNEI. The CDR3 loop spans 16 amino acids. V trimming: 9 bases; J trimming: 1 base; junction bases outside the gene matches: 7. A single count supports this clone. The rearrangement uses TRBV2 and TRBJ2-1, with 12 bases aligning to TRBD2. The TCR originated in an older woman with acute or convalescent COVID-19. Sequenced: peripheral blood. The CDR3, as DNA: TGTGCCAGTCAGACTAGCGGGGGTAGATCCTACAATGAGCAGTTCTTC. Residues: CASQTSGGRSYNEQFF.